This entry is about one TCR beta chain. Its antigen remains unidentified. This CDR3 comprises 16 residues. Trimming cost V 2 bases and J 4 bases, with 15 bases left between them. The germline CDR1 and CDR2 sequences are SGHTA and FQGNSA. Since all of the isolated RNA was reverse transcribed, expressed TCRB transcripts were what got sequenced. The data were produced by immunoSEQ multiplex PCR, yet TCRdb's version contains in-frame clones alone and is incomplete. The sample yields hundreds of thousands of clones, 9.3% seen once. This entry comes from a study of beta chain features in type 1 diabetes. The study, taken as a whole, reports: In every one of the four CD4+ subsets, TCRB CDR3s were moderately but significantly shorter in Type 1 diabetes patients. Reads derived from cDNA could over-represent cells showing high TCR expression.

This TCR was sampled from a man younger than 40 with type 1 diabetes. The chain uses TRBV7-2 and TRBJ2-1; TRBD1 is a possible D gene (6 bases). Sequencing used central memory CD4+ T cells from blood. The CDR3 DNA is TGTGCCAGCAGCTTAACCCGGGACAAGGGTTACAATGAGCAGTTCTTC. Protein sequence: CASSLTRDKGYNEQFF.